Given below is one TCR beta chain in context. Unmatched junction bases numbered 6, after V lost 1 base and J lost 2 bases. The germline V gene has CDR1 SGHTA and CDR2 FQGNSA. The CDR3 consists of 16 residues. Patients from Seattle were sampled longitudinally, starting during active infection. The data were taken from a study of blood T cell repertoires in COVID-19. Study in general: Samples came from the United States, Italy and Spain, spanning acute and convalescent COVID-19.

Here immunoSEQ multiplex PCR was the method, and the copy in TCRdb shows in-frame clones only, minus some. The sample shows some 200,000 clones, around four fifths of them seen only once. Sequences were obtained from peripheral blood. The sequence derives from a woman at least 80 years old with COVID-19, enrolled during active disease. The gene calls are TRBV7-2 and TRBJ2-3; TRBD1 matches 7 bases. The DNA for the CDR3 is TGTGCCAGCAGCTTAGAGGGGACAGACCACACAGATACGCAGTATTTT. It specifies CASSLEGTDHTDTQYF.